This T cell receptor (beta chain) was recovered during a study of radiotherapy plus CTLA-4 blockade in lung cancer. CDR1 is LNHNV and CDR2 is YYDKDF in the germline V gene (reference sequence). CDR3 size: 15 residues. V was clipped by 0 bases and J by 8 bases, with 13 bases between them. Data came from immunoSEQ multiplex PCR; TCRdb stores just in-frame clones and leaves some out. The sample has tens of thousands of clones; about 70% are singletons. V gene TRBV15 combines with J gene TRBJ2-2; the D is unclear. The specimen was peripheral blood, collected from a patient treated with radiotherapy plus ipilimumab. The TCR sequence derives from a human donor with non-small cell lung cancer whose response to radiotherapy plus ipilimumab could not be evaluated. The CDR3 bases are TGTGCCACCAGCAGAGATCAATCCAGGAATGGGGAGCTGTTTTTT. Translation gives CATSRDQSRNGELFF.